This T cell receptor (beta chain) appears in the sequencing data of a study of memory B cells and T cells in multiple sclerosis. Germline CDR1 reads SGHDN; CDR2 reads FVKESK. The CDR3 loop spans 13 amino acids. Trimming removed 2 bases from V and 14 bases from J, with 15 bases in between. Separate sequencing covered autoproliferating (CFSE-dim) and non-proliferating (CFSE-high) T cells from stimulus-free culture. Roughly 4.8x10^7 CFSE-labeled PBMCs were cultured less than nine days unstimulated, then replicate wells were pooled. The PBMCs received approximately 0.5 uM CFSE and serum-free culture with no added stimuli. Study conclusions and caveats: Clone-set sizes differed between compartments, so shared clonotype counts needed normalization.

Profiled with immunoSEQ multiplex PCR; TCRdb holds only in-frame clones, not every one. The table records approximately 47,000 clones, roughly 87% of them present only once. In this sample, this clone turned up once. Its specificity is not known. This sequence originates from a human donor with multiple sclerosis. The chain carries TRBV14 and TRBJ1-4, with D possibly TRBD1 on 5 matching bases. The sequenced material came from PBMCs from blood kept in culture. The CDR3: CASSQQRQSFLFF. In nucleotides, the CDR3 is TGTGCCAGCAGCCAACAAAGACAGAGTTTTCTGTTTTTT.